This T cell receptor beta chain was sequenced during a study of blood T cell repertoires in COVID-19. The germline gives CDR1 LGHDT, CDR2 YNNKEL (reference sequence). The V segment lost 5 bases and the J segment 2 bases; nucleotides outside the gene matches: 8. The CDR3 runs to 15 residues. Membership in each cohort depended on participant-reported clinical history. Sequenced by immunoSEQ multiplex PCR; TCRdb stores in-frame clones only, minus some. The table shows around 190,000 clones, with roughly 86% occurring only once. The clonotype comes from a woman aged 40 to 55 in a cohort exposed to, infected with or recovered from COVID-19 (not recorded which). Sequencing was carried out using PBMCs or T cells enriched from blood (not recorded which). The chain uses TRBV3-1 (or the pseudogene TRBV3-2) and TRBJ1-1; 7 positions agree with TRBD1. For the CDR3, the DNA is TGTGCCAGCAGCACACGTGGACAGGACAACACTGAAGCTTTCTTT. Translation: CASSTRGQDNTEAFF.